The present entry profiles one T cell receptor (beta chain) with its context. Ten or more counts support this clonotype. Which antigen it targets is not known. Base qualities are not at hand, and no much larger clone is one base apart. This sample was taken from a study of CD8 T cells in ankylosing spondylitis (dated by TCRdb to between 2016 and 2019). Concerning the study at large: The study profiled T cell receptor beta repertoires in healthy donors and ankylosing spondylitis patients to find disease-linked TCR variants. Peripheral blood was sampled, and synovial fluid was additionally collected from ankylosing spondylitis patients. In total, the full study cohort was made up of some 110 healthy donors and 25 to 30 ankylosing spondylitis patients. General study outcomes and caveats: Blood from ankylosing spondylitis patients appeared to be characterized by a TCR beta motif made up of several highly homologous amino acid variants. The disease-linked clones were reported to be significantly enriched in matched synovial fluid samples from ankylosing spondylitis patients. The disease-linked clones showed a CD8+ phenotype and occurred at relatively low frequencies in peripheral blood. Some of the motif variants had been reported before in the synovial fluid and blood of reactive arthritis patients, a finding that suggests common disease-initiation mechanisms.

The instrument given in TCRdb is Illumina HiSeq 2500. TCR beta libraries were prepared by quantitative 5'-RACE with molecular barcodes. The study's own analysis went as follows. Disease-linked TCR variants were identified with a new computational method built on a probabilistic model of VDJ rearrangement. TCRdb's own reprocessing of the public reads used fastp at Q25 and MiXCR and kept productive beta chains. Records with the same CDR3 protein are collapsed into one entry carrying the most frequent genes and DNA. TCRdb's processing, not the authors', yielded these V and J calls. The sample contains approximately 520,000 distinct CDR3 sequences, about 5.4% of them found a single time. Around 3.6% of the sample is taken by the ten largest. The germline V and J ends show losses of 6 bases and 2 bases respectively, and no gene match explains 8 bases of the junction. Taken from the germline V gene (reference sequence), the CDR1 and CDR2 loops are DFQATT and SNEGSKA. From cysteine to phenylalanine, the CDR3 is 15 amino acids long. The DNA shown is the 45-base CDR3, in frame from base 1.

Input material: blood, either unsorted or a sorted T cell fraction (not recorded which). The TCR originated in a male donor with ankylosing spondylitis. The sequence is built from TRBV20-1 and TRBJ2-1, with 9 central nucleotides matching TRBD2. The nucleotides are TGCAGTGCCCCAGGGGCTAGCGGGGCCTACAATGAGCAGTTCTTC. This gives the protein CSAPGASGAYNEQFF.